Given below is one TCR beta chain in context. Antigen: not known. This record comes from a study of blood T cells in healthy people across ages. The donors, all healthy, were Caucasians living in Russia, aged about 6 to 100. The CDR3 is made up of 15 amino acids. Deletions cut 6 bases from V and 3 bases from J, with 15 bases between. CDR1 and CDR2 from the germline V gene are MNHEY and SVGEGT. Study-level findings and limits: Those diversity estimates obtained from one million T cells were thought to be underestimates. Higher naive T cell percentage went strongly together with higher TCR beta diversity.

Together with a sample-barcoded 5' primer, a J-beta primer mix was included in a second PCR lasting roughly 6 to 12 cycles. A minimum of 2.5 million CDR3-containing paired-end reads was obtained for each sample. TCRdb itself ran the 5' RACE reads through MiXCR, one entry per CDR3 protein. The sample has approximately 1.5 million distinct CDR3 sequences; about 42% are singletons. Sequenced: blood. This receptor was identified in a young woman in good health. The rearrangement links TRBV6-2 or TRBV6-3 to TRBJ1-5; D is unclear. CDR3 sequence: CASRDGRTDNQPQHF. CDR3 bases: TGTGCCAGCAGAGATGGACGGACGGACAATCAGCCCCAGCATTTT.